This T cell receptor beta chain was sequenced in a study of radiotherapy plus CTLA-4 blockade in lung cancer. The overall study: Objective responses were recorded in 15% to 20% of patients, with disease control recorded in approximately 32%. Overall study findings and caveats: According to reports, early shifts in blood T cell clones, alongside interferon-beta, forecast response most accurately. Radiotherapy with ipilimumab was followed by blood expansion of tumor-derived clones.

A remark on this clone: What it binds is not known.

TCRdb keeps only in-frame clones here, not all; method: immunoSEQ multiplex PCR. In the table there are 50,000 to 65,000 clones, around four fifths of which are singletons. The J segment lost 6 bases and the V segment lost 5 bases, leaving 11 bases of the junction unmatched. Germline CDR1 SGHNT, CDR2 YYREEE (reference sequence). This CDR3 is 15 amino acids long. This specimen was peripheral blood, taken from a patient treated with radiotherapy plus ipilimumab. The V call is TRBV5-4, the J call TRBJ1-5; 7 bases are shared with TRBD1. This receptor was identified in a human donor with non-small cell lung cancer who had a partial response to radiotherapy plus ipilimumab. The DNA of the CDR3 is TGTGCCAGCAGTTCTGACAGGGACACAGGTCAGCCCCAGCATTTT. Translated: CASSSDRDTGQPQHF.